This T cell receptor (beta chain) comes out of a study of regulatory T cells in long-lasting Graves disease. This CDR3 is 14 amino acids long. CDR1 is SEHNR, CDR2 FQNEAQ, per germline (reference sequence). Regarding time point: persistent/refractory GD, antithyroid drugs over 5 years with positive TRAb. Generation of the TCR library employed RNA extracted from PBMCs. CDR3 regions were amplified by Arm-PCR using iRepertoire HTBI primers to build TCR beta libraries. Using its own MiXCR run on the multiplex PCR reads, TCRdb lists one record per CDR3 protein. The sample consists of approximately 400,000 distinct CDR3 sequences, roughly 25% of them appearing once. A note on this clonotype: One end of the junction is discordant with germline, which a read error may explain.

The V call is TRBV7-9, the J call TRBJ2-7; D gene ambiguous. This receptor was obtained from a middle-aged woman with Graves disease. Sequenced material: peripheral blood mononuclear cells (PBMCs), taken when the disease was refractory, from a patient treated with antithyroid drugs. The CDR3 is CVSSSVLGPYEQYF. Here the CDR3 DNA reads TGTGTCAGCAGCTCCGTACTTGGTCCCTACGAGCAGTACTTC.